Listed below are T cell receptor beta chains from one sample, sequenced in a study of blood T cell repertoires in COVID-19. The data were produced by immunoSEQ multiplex PCR, yet TCRdb's version contains in-frame clones alone and is incomplete. The profile shows roughly 250,000 clones, 84% of them singletons. Sequences were obtained from peripheral blood. The receptors come from a human donor in a cohort sampled during active COVID-19. Each CDR3 is given with its conserved first and last residue. Each record gives: CDR3 protein, CDR3 DNA, J gene, D gene, V gene, CDR3 length, clone size. A D gene is named only where the DNA matches it firmly. Clone size is given for some rows only: seen once, a few or many times, or a class if the clone is expanded.

CDR3aa: CASSLASGNEQFF; CDR3nt: TGTGCCAGCAGCTTAGCAAGCGGTAATGAGCAGTTCTTC; j_gene: TRBJ2-1; d_gene: .; v_gene: TRBV7-6; len: 13; abundance: .
CDR3aa: CASSQESGSYEQYF; CDR3nt: TGCGCCAGCAGCCAAGAGTCGGGGTCCTACGAGCAGTACTTC; j_gene: TRBJ2-7; d_gene: .; v_gene: TRBV4-3; len: 14; abundance: .
CDR3aa: CASGTSGRNIQYF; CDR3nt: TGTGCCAGTGGGACTAGCGGGAGGAACATTCAGTACTTC; j_gene: TRBJ2-4; d_gene: TRBD2; v_gene: TRBV2; len: 13; abundance: .
CDR3aa: CASSLGGVVKETQYF; CDR3nt: TGTGCCAGCAGCTTGGGGGGTGTAGTTAAAGAGACCCAGTACTTC; j_gene: TRBJ2-5; d_gene: .; v_gene: TRBV7-2; len: 15; abundance: .
CDR3aa: CASSLGGRGPDNYGYTF; CDR3nt: TGCGCCAGCAGCCTGGGCGGAAGGGGGCCGGATAACTATGGCTACACCTTC; j_gene: TRBJ1-2; d_gene: TRBD1; v_gene: TRBV5-1; len: 17; abundance: .
CDR3aa: CSVTKGGLTDTQYF; CDR3nt: TGCAGCGTAACAAAGGGAGGGCTCACAGATACGCAGTATTTT; j_gene: TRBJ2-3; d_gene: TRBD2; v_gene: TRBV29-1; len: 14; abundance: .
CDR3aa: CASSYIGGRVNTGELFF; CDR3nt: TGTGCCAGCAGTTATATAGGGGGAAGAGTGAACACCGGGGAGCTGTTTTTT; j_gene: TRBJ2-2; d_gene: .; v_gene: TRBV7-8; len: 17; abundance: many
CDR3aa: CASSYGGASTEAFF; CDR3nt: TGTGCCAGCAGTTACGGGGGGGCTAGCACTGAAGCTTTCTTT; j_gene: TRBJ1-1; d_gene: .; v_gene: TRBV6-2/TRBV6-3; len: 14; abundance: once
CDR3aa: CASSFRRAGELFF; CDR3nt: TGTGCCAGCAGTTTTCGGAGGGCCGGGGAGCTGTTTTTT; j_gene: TRBJ2-2; d_gene: .; v_gene: TRBV12-3/TRBV12-4; len: 13; abundance: .
CDR3aa: CSASDWSGGALNTQYF; CDR3nt: TGCAGTGCTAGTGACTGGAGCGGGGGGGCCTTGAATACGCAGTATTTT; j_gene: TRBJ2-3; d_gene: TRBD2; v_gene: TRBV20-1; len: 16; abundance: .
CDR3aa: CASGAPGLPNTGELFF; CDR3nt: TGTGCCAGCGGAGCCCCGGGACTTCCGAACACCGGGGAGCTGTTTTTT; j_gene: TRBJ2-2; d_gene: .; v_gene: TRBV27; len: 16; abundance: .
CDR3aa: CASSSTGSQNTGELFF; CDR3nt: TGTGCCAGCAGCTCAACCGGGAGCCAAAACACCGGGGAGCTGTTTTTT; j_gene: TRBJ2-2; d_gene: .; v_gene: TRBV9; len: 16; abundance: once
CDR3aa: CASREQGYGNTIYF; CDR3nt: TGTGCCAGCAGGGAACAGGGGTACGGAAACACCATATATTTT; j_gene: TRBJ1-3; d_gene: TRBD1; v_gene: TRBV2; len: 14; abundance: .
CDR3aa: CASSSTASSYEQYF; CDR3nt: TGTGCCAGCAGCTCCACTGCGAGCTCCTACGAGCAGTACTTC; j_gene: TRBJ2-7; d_gene: .; v_gene: TRBV7-3; len: 14; abundance: .
CDR3aa: CASSPPWGQGEAFF; CDR3nt: TGTGCCAGCTCACCACCGTGGGGACAGGGTGAAGCTTTCTTT; j_gene: TRBJ1-1; d_gene: TRBD1; v_gene: TRBV18; len: 14; abundance: .
CDR3aa: CASSFIIWTDTEAFF; CDR3nt: TGTGCCAGCAGCTTTATAATATGGACAGACACTGAAGCTTTCTTT; j_gene: TRBJ1-1; d_gene: .; v_gene: TRBV7-3; len: 15; abundance: .
CDR3aa: CASNFRGTDTQYF; CDR3nt: TGCGCCAGCAATTTCCGGGGGACAGATACGCAGTATTTT; j_gene: TRBJ2-3; d_gene: .; v_gene: TRBV5-1; len: 13; abundance: .
CDR3aa: CSVSRTEGEKLFF; CDR3nt: TGCAGCGTGTCGAGGACAGAGGGTGAAAAACTGTTTTTT; j_gene: TRBJ1-4; d_gene: .; v_gene: TRBV29-1; len: 13; abundance: .
CDR3aa: CASSRLLNTEAFF; CDR3nt: TGTGCCAGCAGCAGACTCCTGAACACTGAAGCTTTCTTT; j_gene: TRBJ1-1; d_gene: .; v_gene: TRBV28; len: 13; abundance: .
CDR3aa: CASSGGQGPGIEAFF; CDR3nt: TGTGCCAGCAGCGGGGGACAGGGGCCGGGGATTGAAGCTTTCTTT; j_gene: TRBJ1-1; d_gene: .; v_gene: TRBV21-1; len: 15; abundance: .
CDR3aa: CASSLAGGGETQYF; CDR3nt: TGTGCCAGCAGCTTAGCGGGGGGGGGAGAGACCCAGTACTTC; j_gene: TRBJ2-5; d_gene: TRBD2; v_gene: TRBV7-2; len: 14; abundance: .
CDR3aa: CASSPWGQARDNSPLHF; CDR3nt: TGTGCCAGCTCACCATGGGGGCAGGCGCGGGATAATTCACCCCTCCACTTT; j_gene: TRBJ1-6; d_gene: .; v_gene: TRBV18; len: 17; abundance: .
CDR3aa: CAIRSGGSADTQYF; CDR3nt: TGTGCCATCCGGAGCGGGGGATCGGCCGATACGCAGTATTTT; j_gene: TRBJ2-3; d_gene: TRBD2; v_gene: TRBV27; len: 14; abundance: .
CDR3aa: CASSQDRAAYYGYTF; CDR3nt: TGTGCCAGCAGCCAGGACAGGGCGGCCTACTATGGCTACACCTTC; j_gene: TRBJ1-2; d_gene: TRBD1; v_gene: TRBV11-2; len: 15; abundance: .
CDR3aa: CASSLGKPGLGSAGNTIYF; CDR3nt: TGTGCCAGCAGCTTGGGTAAACCCGGACTCGGTTCGGCTGGAAACACCATATATTTT; j_gene: TRBJ1-3; d_gene: .; v_gene: TRBV5-4; len: 19; abundance: .
CDR3aa: CASSPGQGNYEQFF; CDR3nt: TGTGCCAGCAGCCCGGGACAGGGGAATTATGAGCAGTTCTTC; j_gene: TRBJ2-1; d_gene: TRBD1; v_gene: TRBV11-2; len: 14; abundance: .
CDR3aa: CASSQDRGSSPLHF; CDR3nt: TGTGCCAGCAGCCAGGACAGGGGGTCTTCACCCCTCCACTTT; j_gene: TRBJ1-6; d_gene: TRBD1; v_gene: TRBV4-2; len: 14; abundance: few
CDR3aa: CASSLIGGRNEQYF; CDR3nt: TGTGCCAGCAGTTTAATTGGGGGGAGGAACGAGCAGTACTTC; j_gene: TRBJ2-7; d_gene: .; v_gene: TRBV28; len: 14; abundance: .
CDR3aa: CASSFGLAGGKLLSKNIQYF; CDR3nt: TGTGCCAGCAGTTTCGGACTAGCGGGAGGAAAATTGTTGTCCAAAAACATTCAGTACTTC; j_gene: TRBJ2-4; d_gene: TRBD2; v_gene: TRBV6-2/TRBV6-3; len: 20; abundance: few
CDR3aa: CASSRGGQGIQPQHF; CDR3nt: TGTGCCAGCAGCAGAGGGGGACAGGGTATTCAGCCCCAGCATTTT; j_gene: TRBJ1-5; d_gene: TRBD1; v_gene: TRBV7-2; len: 15; abundance: .
CDR3aa: CASRDRTGAGELFF; CDR3nt: TGTGCCAGCAGGGACCGGACAGGGGCCGGGGAGCTGTTTTTT; j_gene: TRBJ2-2; d_gene: TRBD1; v_gene: TRBV2; len: 14; abundance: .
CDR3aa: CASSFSTGLVNSPLHF; CDR3nt: TGTGCCAGCAGTTTTTCGACAGGGCTTGTGAATTCACCCCTCCACTTT; j_gene: TRBJ1-6; d_gene: TRBD1; v_gene: TRBV28; len: 16; abundance: .
CDR3aa: CASSVGRSSGANVLTF; CDR3nt: TGTGCCAGCAGTGTAGGTAGGAGCTCTGGGGCCAACGTCCTGACTTTC; j_gene: TRBJ2-6; d_gene: .; v_gene: TRBV2; len: 16; abundance: .
CDR3aa: CASSEILRGSEAFF; CDR3nt: TGTGCCAGCAGCGAGATACTCAGGGGTTCTGAAGCTTTCTTT; j_gene: TRBJ1-1; d_gene: .; v_gene: TRBV28; len: 14; abundance: .
CDR3aa: CASSHSPGFGQYF; CDR3nt: TGTGCCAGCAGCCACTCGCCAGGGTTTGGGCAGTACTTC; j_gene: TRBJ2-7; d_gene: .; v_gene: TRBV28; len: 13; abundance: once
CDR3aa: CASSLARQRTDTQYF; CDR3nt: TGTGCCAGCAGCTTAGCGCGACAGCGCACAGATACGCAGTATTTT; j_gene: TRBJ2-3; d_gene: .; v_gene: TRBV13; len: 15; abundance: .
CDR3aa: CASSLEGAGNIQYF; CDR3nt: TGTGCCAGCAGCTTGGAAGGAGCCGGTAACATTCAGTACTTC; j_gene: TRBJ2-4; d_gene: .; v_gene: TRBV5-6; len: 14; abundance: .
CDR3aa: CASSFLVGASLNEKLFF; CDR3nt: TGCGCCAGCAGCTTCTTGGTGGGGGCCTCTCTTAATGAAAAACTGTTTTTT; j_gene: TRBJ1-4; d_gene: .; v_gene: TRBV5-1; len: 17; abundance: .
CDR3aa: CASNLGQGRWRGDRSDQPQHF; CDR3nt: TGTGCCAGCAACCTCGGACAGGGACGGTGGAGGGGGGATAGGTCGGATCAGCCCCAGCATTTT; j_gene: TRBJ1-5; d_gene: TRBD1; v_gene: TRBV19; len: 21; abundance: .
CDR3aa: CASSIREGSGGSYEQYF; CDR3nt: TGTGCCAGCAGCATCCGGGAAGGTAGCGGGGGAAGCTACGAGCAGTACTTC; j_gene: TRBJ2-7; d_gene: .; v_gene: TRBV21-1; len: 17; abundance: .
CDR3aa: CASSIGTGKFSEQYF; CDR3nt: TGCGCCAGCAGTATTGGAACAGGGAAATTTAGCGAGCAGTACTTC; j_gene: TRBJ2-7; d_gene: .; v_gene: TRBV5-1; len: 15; abundance: .
CDR3aa: CASSSQDRGVSGANVLTF; CDR3nt: TGCGCCAGCAGCTCCCAGGACAGGGGGGTTTCTGGGGCCAACGTCCTGACTTTC; j_gene: TRBJ2-6; d_gene: TRBD1; v_gene: TRBV5-1; len: 18; abundance: .
CDR3aa: CASSSLGTGEGYTF; CDR3nt: TGTGCCAGCAGTAGCCTCGGGACAGGGGAGGGCTACACCTTC; j_gene: TRBJ1-2; d_gene: TRBD1; v_gene: TRBV6-5; len: 14; abundance: .
CDR3aa: CASRQGASGNTIYF; CDR3nt: TGTGCCAGCAGACAGGGGGCATCTGGAAACACCATATATTTT; j_gene: TRBJ1-3; d_gene: TRBD1; v_gene: TRBV6-5; len: 14; abundance: .
CDR3aa: CASSRRVLRTNEQFF; CDR3nt: TGTGCCAGCAGCCGCCGGGTCCTTCGCACCAATGAGCAGTTCTTC; j_gene: TRBJ2-1; d_gene: .; v_gene: TRBV7-2; len: 15; abundance: .
CDR3aa: CASSYKGGRNSPLHF; CDR3nt: TGTGCCAGCAGTTACAAAGGGGGCCGTAATTCACCCCTCCACTTT; j_gene: TRBJ1-6; d_gene: TRBD1; v_gene: TRBV6-5; len: 15; abundance: .
CDR3aa: CASRQGSRVTDTQYF; CDR3nt: TGTGCCAGCCGCCAGGGAAGCAGGGTCACAGATACGCAGTATTTT; j_gene: TRBJ2-3; d_gene: .; v_gene: TRBV19; len: 15; abundance: .
CDR3aa: CASSPGLAAYNEQFF; CDR3nt: TGTGCCAGCAGCCCCGGACTAGCGGCCTACAATGAGCAGTTCTTC; j_gene: TRBJ2-1; d_gene: TRBD2; v_gene: TRBV11-2; len: 15; abundance: .
CDR3aa: CSAGRVGEKLFF; CDR3nt: TGCAGCGCCGGGAGAGTAGGTGAAAAACTGTTTTTT; j_gene: TRBJ1-4; d_gene: .; v_gene: TRBV29-1; len: 12; abundance: .
CDR3aa: CASSYSGRNQPQHF; CDR3nt: TGTGCCAGCAGTTACTCAGGCAGGAATCAGCCCCAGCATTTT; j_gene: TRBJ1-5; d_gene: .; v_gene: TRBV6-5; len: 14; abundance: .
CDR3aa: CASSRETSGLAGELFF; CDR3nt: TGTGCCAGCAGCCGAGAGACTAGCGGGTTGGCCGGGGAGCTGTTTTTT; j_gene: TRBJ2-2; d_gene: TRBD2; v_gene: TRBV3-1/TRBV3-2; len: 16; abundance: .
CDR3aa: CATSPLPGQDPGGANVLTF; CDR3nt: TGTGCCACCAGCCCCCTCCCGGGACAGGATCCGGGTGGGGCCAACGTCCTGACTTTC; j_gene: TRBJ2-6; d_gene: TRBD1; v_gene: TRBV15; len: 19; abundance: once
CDR3aa: CASSSGQSWGNTIYF; CDR3nt: TGTGCCAGCAGCTCAGGACAGTCGTGGGGAAACACCATATATTTT; j_gene: TRBJ1-3; d_gene: .; v_gene: TRBV7-2; len: 15; abundance: .
CDR3aa: CASSLGQISYNEQFF; CDR3nt: TGTGCCAGCAGCTTGGGGCAGATCTCCTACAATGAGCAGTTCTTC; j_gene: TRBJ2-1; d_gene: .; v_gene: TRBV5-5; len: 15; abundance: .